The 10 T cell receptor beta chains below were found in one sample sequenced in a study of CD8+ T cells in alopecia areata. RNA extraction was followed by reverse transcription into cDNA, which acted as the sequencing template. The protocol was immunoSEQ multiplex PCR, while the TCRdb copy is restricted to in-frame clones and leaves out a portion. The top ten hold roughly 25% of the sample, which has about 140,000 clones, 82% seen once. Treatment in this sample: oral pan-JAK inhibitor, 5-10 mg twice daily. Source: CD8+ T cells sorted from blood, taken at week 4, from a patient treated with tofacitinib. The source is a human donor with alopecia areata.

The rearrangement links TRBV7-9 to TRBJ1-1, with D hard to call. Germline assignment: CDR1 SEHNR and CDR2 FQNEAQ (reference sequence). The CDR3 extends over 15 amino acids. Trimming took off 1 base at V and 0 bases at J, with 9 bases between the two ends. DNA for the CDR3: TGTGCCAGCAGCTTAGGTAGGACCTTGAACACTGAAGCTTTCTTT. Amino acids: CASSLGRTLNTEAFF.

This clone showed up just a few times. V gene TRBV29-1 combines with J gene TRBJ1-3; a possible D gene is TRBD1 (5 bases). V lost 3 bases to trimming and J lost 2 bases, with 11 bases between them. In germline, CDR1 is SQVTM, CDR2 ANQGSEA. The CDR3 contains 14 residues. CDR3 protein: CSVEGGSTGNTIYF. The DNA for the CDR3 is TGCAGCGTTGAGGGGGGGTCCACTGGAAACACCATATATTTT.

CDR3 nucleotide sequence: TGTGCCAGCCTGTCGCGGGGGCTAAGCACAGATACGCAGTATTTT. It is translated as CASLSRGLSTDTQYF. This chain connects TRBV27 to TRBJ2-3, with D possibly matching TRBD2 (7 bases). This CDR3 has 15 amino acids. Germline loops: CDR1 MNHEY, CDR2 SMNVEV (reference sequence). V lost 8 bases and J 0 bases, leaving 15 bases between the germline ends.

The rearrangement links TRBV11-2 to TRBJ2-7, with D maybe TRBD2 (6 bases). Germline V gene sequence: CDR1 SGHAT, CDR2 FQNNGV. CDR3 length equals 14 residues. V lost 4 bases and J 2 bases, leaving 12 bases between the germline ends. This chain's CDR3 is CASSSGTGAYEQYF. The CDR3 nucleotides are TGTGCCAGCAGCTCCGGGACTGGAGCCTACGAGCAGTACTTC.

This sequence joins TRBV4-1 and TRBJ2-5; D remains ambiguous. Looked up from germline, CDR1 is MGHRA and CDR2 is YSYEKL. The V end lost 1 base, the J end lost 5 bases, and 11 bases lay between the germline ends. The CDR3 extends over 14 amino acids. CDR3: CASSQGALGETQYF. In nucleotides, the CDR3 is TGCGCCAGCAGCCAAGGGGCCCTGGGGGAGACCCAGTACTTC.

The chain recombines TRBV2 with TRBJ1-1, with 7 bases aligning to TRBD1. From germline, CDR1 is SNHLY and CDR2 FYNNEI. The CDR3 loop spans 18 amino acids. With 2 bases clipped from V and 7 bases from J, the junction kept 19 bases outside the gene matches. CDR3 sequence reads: CASSEPGDSRFVGDEAFF. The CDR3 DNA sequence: TGTGCCAGCAGTGAACCCGGGGACAGTCGTTTTGTGGGGGATGAAGCTTTCTTT.

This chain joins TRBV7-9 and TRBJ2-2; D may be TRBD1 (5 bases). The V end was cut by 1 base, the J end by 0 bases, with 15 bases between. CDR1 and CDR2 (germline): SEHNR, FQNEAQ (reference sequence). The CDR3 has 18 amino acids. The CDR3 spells CASSLGWGLFANTGELFF. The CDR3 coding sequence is TGTGCCAGCAGCTTAGGGTGGGGCCTGTTCGCGAACACCGGGGAGCTGTTTTTT.

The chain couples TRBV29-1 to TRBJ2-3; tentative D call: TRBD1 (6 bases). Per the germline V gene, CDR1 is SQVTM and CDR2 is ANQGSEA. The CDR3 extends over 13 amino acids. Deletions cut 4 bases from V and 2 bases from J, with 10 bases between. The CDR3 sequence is CSVARDNTDTQYF. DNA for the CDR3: TGCAGCGTTGCCCGGGACAACACAGATACGCAGTATTTT.

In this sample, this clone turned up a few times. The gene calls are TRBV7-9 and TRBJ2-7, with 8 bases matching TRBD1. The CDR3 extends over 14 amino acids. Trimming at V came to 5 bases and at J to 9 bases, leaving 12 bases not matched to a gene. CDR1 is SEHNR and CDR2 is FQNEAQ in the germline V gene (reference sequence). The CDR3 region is CASSPRLAGGGQYF. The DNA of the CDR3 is TGTGCCAGCAGCCCCCGTTTGGCAGGGGGCGGGCAGTACTTC.

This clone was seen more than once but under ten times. In nucleotides, the CDR3 is TGTGCCAGCAGCCCACTAGCGGGGGGCCAGGGGAATGAGCAGTTCTTC. Translated, it gives CASSPLAGGQGNEQFF. The V and J genes are TRBV7-3 and TRBJ2-1; 12 nucleotides match TRBD2. V shed 5 bases, J shed 7 bases, and the junction held 9 bases outside the gene matches. CDR1 is SGHTA, CDR2 FQGTGA, per germline. This CDR3 comprises 16 residues.